This entry describes one T cell receptor (beta chain). Its antigen is still unknown. This specimen comes from a study of beta chain features in type 1 diabetes. TCRB transcripts that were expressed got sequenced, as all of the isolated RNA had been reverse transcribed. Generated by immunoSEQ multiplex PCR, the TCRdb table keeps only in-frame clones and is missing some. The sample records around 250,000 clones, 25% to 30% being singletons. Markers CD45RO/CCR7/CD25/CD127/CD95/CD27 served to sort CD4+ naive, central memory, regulatory and stem cell-like memory cells. Study-level points and caveats: The study found fewer insertions and more deletions at VDJ junctions in type 1 diabetes patients.

The receptor's source is a young man in good health. Sequencing was performed on central memory CD4+ T cells from blood.

DNA of the CDR3: TGTGCCAGTAGCGCGGCCACAGATACGCAGTATTTT. This gives the protein CASSAATDTQYF. This chain connects TRBV19 to TRBJ2-3; no firm D call. Between the trimmed V and J ends, which lost 6 bases and 2 bases, there was a span of 6 bases. This CDR3 comprises 12 residues. Germline V lookup: CDR1 LNHDA, CDR2 SQIVND (reference sequence).